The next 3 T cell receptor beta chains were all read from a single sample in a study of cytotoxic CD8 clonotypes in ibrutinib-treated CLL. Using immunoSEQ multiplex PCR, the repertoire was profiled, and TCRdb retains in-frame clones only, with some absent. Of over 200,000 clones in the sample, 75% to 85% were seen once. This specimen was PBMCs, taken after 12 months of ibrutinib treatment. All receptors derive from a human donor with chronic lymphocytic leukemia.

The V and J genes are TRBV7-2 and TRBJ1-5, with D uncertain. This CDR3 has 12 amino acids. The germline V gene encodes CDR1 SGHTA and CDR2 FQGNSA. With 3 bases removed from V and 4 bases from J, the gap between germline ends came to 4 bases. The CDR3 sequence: CASSFFNQPQHF. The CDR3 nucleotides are TGTGCCAGCAGCTTCTTTAATCAGCCCCAGCATTTT.

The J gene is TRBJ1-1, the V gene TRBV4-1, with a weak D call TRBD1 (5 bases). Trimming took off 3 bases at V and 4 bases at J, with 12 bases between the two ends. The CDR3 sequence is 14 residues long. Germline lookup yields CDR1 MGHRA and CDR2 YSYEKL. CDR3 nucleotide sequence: TGCGCCAGCAGCCAGAAAAGGGGCGTCACTGAAGCTTTCTTT. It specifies CASSQKRGVTEAFF.

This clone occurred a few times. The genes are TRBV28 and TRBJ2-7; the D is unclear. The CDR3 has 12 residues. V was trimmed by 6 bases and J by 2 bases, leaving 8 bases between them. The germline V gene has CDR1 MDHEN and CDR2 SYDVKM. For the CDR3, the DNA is TGTGCCAGCAGGGGGATTCCCTACGAGCAGTACTTC. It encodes CASRGIPYEQYF. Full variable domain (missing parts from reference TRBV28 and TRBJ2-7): DVKVTQSSRYLVKRTGEKVFLECVQDMDHENMFWYRQDPGLGLRLIYFSYDVKMKEKGDIPEGYSVSREKKERFSLILESASTNQTSMYLCASRGIPYEQYFGPGTRLTVT.